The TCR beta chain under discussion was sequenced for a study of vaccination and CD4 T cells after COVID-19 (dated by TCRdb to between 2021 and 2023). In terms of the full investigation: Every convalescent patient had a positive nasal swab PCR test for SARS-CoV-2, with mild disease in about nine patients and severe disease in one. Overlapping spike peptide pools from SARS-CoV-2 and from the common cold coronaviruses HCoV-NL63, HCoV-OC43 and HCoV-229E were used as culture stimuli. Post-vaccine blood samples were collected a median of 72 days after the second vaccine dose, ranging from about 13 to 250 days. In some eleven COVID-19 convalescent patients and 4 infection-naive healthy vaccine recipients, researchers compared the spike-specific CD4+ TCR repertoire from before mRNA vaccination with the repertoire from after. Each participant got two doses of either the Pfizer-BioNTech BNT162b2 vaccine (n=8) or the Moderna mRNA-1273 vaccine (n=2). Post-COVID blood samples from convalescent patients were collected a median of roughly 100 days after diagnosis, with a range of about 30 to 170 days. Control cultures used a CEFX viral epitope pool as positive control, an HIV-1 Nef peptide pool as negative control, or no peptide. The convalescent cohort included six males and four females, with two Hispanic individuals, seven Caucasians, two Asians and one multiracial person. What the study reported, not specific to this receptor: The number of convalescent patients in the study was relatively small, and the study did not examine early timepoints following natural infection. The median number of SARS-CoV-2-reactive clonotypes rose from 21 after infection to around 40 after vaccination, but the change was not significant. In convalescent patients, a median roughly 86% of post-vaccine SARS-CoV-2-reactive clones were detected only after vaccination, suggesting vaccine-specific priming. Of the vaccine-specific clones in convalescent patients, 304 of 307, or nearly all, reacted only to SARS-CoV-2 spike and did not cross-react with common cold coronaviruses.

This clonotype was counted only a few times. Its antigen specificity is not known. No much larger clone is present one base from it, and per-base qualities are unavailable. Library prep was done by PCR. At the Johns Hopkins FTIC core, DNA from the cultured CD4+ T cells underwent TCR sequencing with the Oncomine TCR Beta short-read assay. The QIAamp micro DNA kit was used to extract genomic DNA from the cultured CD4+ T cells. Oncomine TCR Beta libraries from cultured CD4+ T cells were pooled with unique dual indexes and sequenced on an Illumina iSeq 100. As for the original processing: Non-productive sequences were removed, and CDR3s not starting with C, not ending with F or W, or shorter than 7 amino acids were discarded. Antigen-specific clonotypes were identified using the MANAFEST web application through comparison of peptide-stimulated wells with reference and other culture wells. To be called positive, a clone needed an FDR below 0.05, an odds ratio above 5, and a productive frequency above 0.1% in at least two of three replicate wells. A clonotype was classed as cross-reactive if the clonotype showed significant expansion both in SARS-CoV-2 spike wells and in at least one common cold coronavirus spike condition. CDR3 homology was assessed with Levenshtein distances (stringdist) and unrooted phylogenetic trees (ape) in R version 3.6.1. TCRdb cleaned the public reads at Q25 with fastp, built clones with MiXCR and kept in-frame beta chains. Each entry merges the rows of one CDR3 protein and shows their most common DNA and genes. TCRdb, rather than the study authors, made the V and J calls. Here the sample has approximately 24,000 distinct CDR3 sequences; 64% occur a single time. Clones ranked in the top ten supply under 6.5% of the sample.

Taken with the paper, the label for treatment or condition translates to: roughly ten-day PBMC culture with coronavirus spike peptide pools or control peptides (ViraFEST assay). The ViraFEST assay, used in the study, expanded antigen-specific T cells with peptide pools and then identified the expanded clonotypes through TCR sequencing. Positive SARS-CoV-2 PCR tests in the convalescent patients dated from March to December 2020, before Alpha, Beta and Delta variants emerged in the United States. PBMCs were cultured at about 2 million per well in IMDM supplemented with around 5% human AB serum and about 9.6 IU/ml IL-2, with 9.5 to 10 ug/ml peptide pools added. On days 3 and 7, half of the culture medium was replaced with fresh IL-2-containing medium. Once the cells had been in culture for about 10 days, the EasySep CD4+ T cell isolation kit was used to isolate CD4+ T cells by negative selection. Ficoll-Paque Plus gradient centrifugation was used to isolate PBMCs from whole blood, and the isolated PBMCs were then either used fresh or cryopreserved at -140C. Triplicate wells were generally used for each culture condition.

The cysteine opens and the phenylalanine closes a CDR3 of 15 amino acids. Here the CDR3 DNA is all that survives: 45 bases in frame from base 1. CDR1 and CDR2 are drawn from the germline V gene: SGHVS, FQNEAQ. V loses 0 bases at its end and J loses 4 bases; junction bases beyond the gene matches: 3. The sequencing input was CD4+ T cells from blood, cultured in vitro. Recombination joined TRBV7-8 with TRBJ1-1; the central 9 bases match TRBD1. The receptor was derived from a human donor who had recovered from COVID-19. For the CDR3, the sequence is CASSLAGTGITEAFF. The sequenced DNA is TGTGCCAGCAGCTTAGCGGGGACAGGGATCACTGAAGCTTTCTTT.